This T cell receptor beta chain is from a study of T cell changes during pregnancy in multiple sclerosis (dated by TCRdb to the late 2010s). Some background on the complete study: In women with multiple sclerosis, the researchers looked at how the T cell repertoire shifted as pregnancy progressed.

In the case of this clone: The target of this receptor is not known. Base-call qualities are not available, and no considerably larger clone is one nucleotide away.

The CDR1 and CDR2 encoded by the germline V gene (reference sequence) are MNHNY and SVGAGI. Including the terminal cysteine and phenylalanine, the CDR3 comprises 15 residues. Of the read, only the CDR3 DNA is kept; its 45 bases are in frame from base 1. A distance of 19 bases separates the germline ends of V and J, which lose 8 bases and 2 bases respectively. Library preparation employed the immunoSEQ multiplex PCR assay. As stored in TCRdb, this immuneACCESS dataset retains in-frame rearrangements with V and J assigned. A fraction of the clones does not appear; measured against another copy, unresolved V genes explain less than half of the discrepancy, and the remainder lacks a known reason. This sample holds tens of thousands of clones; 80% to 90% were observed only once. The ten largest clones capture roughly 1.1% of the sample.

The specimen was CD4+ T cells from peripheral blood mononuclear cells, collected after pregnancy. The clonotype comes from a female donor with multiple sclerosis, enrolled in a pregnancy study. The rearranged segments are TRBV6-6 and TRBJ2-7; TRBD1 is possibly the D segment (5 matching bases). CDR3 sequence: CASFQPARAPYEQYF. The DNA sequence is as follows: TGTGCCAGCTTCCAGCCGGCCAGGGCCCCCTACGAGCAGTACTTC.